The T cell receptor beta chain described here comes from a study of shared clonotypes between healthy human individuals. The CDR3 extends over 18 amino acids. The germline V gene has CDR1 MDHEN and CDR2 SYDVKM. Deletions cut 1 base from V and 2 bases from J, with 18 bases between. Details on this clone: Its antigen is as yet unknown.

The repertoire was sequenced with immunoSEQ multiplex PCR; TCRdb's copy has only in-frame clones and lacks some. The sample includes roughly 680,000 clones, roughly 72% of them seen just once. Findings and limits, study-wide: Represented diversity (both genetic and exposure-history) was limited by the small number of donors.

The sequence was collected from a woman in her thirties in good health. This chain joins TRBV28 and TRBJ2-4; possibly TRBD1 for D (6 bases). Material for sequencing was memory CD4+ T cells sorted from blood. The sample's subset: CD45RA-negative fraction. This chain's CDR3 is CASSLSFPGENSKNIQYF. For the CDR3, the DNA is TGTGCCAGCAGTTTATCTTTTCCAGGGGAAAATTCCAAAAACATTCAGTACTTC.